One sample yielded the 14 T cell receptor beta chains listed below, sequenced in a study of Ad26.COV2.S vaccination and SARS-CoV-2 variants. TCRdb's copy holds only in-frame clones and misses some; the assay was immunoSEQ multiplex PCR. The sample comprises around 500,000 clones, 89% of which are singletons, and 1.5% to 2% rests with the top ten. As to treatment: about 20 received Ad26.COV2.S at low or high dose, single or two shots; about 5 received placebo; per-sample allocation not given. Samples were taken on day 63 after the first vaccine or placebo injection. This sample comprised peripheral blood, obtained in a trial of Ad26.COV2.S vaccine versus placebo. The receptors originated from a person aged 18-60 years who received the Ad26.COV2.S COVID-19 vaccine or a placebo.

The rearrangement uses TRBV19 and TRBJ2-5, with D unclear. Germline values: CDR1 LNHDA, CDR2 SQIVND (reference sequence). The CDR3 is made up of 13 amino acids. V dropped 4 bases and J dropped 5 bases, with 11 bases sitting between them. DNA of the CDR3: TGTGCCAGTAGTAACCGCGGCTGGGAGACCCAGTACTTC. This sequence encodes CASSNRGWETQYF.

The rearrangement uses TRBV9 and TRBJ1-3; D gene uncertain. Deletions cut 4 bases from V and 4 bases from J, with 9 bases between. The CDR3 loop spans 13 amino acids. Germline CDR1 is SGDLS and CDR2 is YYNGEE. The DNA for the CDR3 is TGTGCCAGCAGCTTCGGACCAGGAAACACCATATATTTT. This sequence encodes CASSFGPGNTIYF.

This chain joins TRBV19 and TRBJ1-4, with a weak D call TRBD1 (6 bases). The CDR3 covers 15 residues. The V gene's germline CDR1 is LNHDA and CDR2 SQIVND (reference sequence). The V end was cut by 7 bases, the J end by 2 bases, with 14 bases between. In nucleotides, the CDR3 is TGTGCCAGTACCAACTACGACAGGACTAATGAAAAACTGTTTTTT. Protein: CASTNYDRTNEKLFF. The full variable domain, with the rest looked up from reference TRBV19 and TRBJ1-4, is DGGITQSPKYLFRKEGQNVTLSCEQNLNHDAMYWYRQDPGQGLRLIYYSQIVNDFQKGDIAEGYSVSREKKESFPLTVTSAQKNPTAFYLCASTNYDRTNEKLFFGSGTQLSVL.

V gene TRBV18 combines with J gene TRBJ2-2; D possibly corresponds to TRBD1 (5 bases). This CDR3 is built from 15 residues. The V end was cut by 4 bases, the J end by 6 bases, with 15 bases between. CDR1 and CDR2 (germline): KGHSH, LQKENI. CDR3 in DNA: TGTGCCAGCTCACTCGTAGCCCAGGGCCCCGGGGAGCTGTTTTTT. Amino acid sequence: CASSLVAQGPGELFF.

The genes are TRBV3-1 (or the pseudogene TRBV3-2) and TRBJ2-1, with 7 bases that match TRBD2. V shed 3 bases and J 15 bases; nucleotides not matched to a gene: 11. There are 13 residues in the CDR3. The germline CDR1 and CDR2 sequences are LGHDT and YNNKEL (reference sequence). The DNA of the CDR3 is TGTGCCAGCAGCCAGTCAACTCAGCGGGAAAGGTTCTTC. As protein: CASSQSTQRERFF.

The chain combines TRBV7-9 with TRBJ2-7; no firm D call. V dropped 3 bases and J dropped 5 bases, with 8 bases sitting between them. The CDR3 runs to 12 residues. Germline V gene data show CDR1 as SEHNR and CDR2 as FQNEAQ (reference sequence). The CDR3 region is CASSFGTNEQYF. The DNA for the CDR3 is TGTGCCAGCAGCTTTGGCACAAACGAGCAGTACTTC.

The DNA for the CDR3 is TGCGCCAGCAGCTTGGGGGGAGTGGGGTACAATGAGCAGTTCTTC. Residues: CASSLGGVGYNEQFF. V gene TRBV5-1 combines with J gene TRBJ2-1, with a weak D call TRBD2 (5 bases). Germline CDR1 is SGHRS and CDR2 is YFSETQ. The CDR3 totals 15 residues. Between the trimmed V and J ends, which lost 0 bases and 4 bases, there was a span of 11 bases. The variable domain in full, with the rest retrieved from reference TRBV5-1 and TRBJ2-1, is KAGVTQTPRYLIKTRGQQVTLSCSPISGHRSVSWYQQTPGQGLQFLFEYFSETQRNKGNFPGRFSGRQFSNSRSEMNVSTLELGDSALYLCASSLGGVGYNEQFFGPGTRLTVL.

For the CDR3, the DNA is TGTGCCTGGAGAACGGATCCCAATAATTCACCCCTCCACTTT. Amino acid sequence: CAWRTDPNNSPLHF. The V call is TRBV30, the J call TRBJ1-6; D uncertain. V was shortened by 3 bases and J by 5 bases, with 11 bases between the two germline ends. The CDR3 has 14 residues. From germline, CDR1 is GTSNPN and CDR2 SVGIG (reference sequence).

The gene calls are TRBV19 and TRBJ2-5; D tentatively reads TRBD1 or TRBD2 (5 bases each). The length of the CDR3 is 15 residues. Trimming pared 1 base from V and 1 base from J, leaving 10 bases between. CDR1 is LNHDA and CDR2 is SQIVND in the germline V gene (reference sequence). The CDR3 DNA is TGTGCCAGTAGTATAGTGGGGGTCGGCCAAGAGACCCAGTACTTC. It encodes CASSIVGVGQETQYF.

Comment on this clone: The sample carries other DNA sequences with the same CDR3. The chain carries TRBV6-5 and TRBJ1-5; no reliable D call. The germline gives CDR1 MNHEY, CDR2 SVGAGI. Trimming left V 0 bases short and J 6 bases short, with 6 bases between. This CDR3 contains 13 residues. Here the CDR3 reads CASSYSTGQPQHF. CDR3 sequence (DNA): TGTGCCAGCAGTTACTCGACGGGTCAGCCCCAGCATTTT.

V gene TRBV29-1 combines with J gene TRBJ2-7; TRBD2 matches 8 bases. Germline CDR1 is SQVTM and CDR2 is ANQGSEA. Unmatched junction bases numbered 6, after V lost 1 base and J lost 4 bases. The CDR3 has 14 residues. CDR3 nucleotides: TGCAGCGTTGAAGTCCCTAGCGGGCCTTACGAGCAGTACTTC. Its translation: CSVEVPSGPYEQYF.

The gene calls are TRBV10-3 and TRBJ1-2; TRBD1 matches 8 bases. The CDR3 runs 13 residues. The germline V gene encodes CDR1 ENHRY and CDR2 SYGVKD. V lost 3 bases to trimming and J lost 8 bases; unmatched junction nucleotides: 5. Here the CDR3 DNA reads TGTGCCATCAGTGACCAGGGGGCGCGAGGCTACACCTTC. Protein sequence: CAISDQGARGYTF.

The gene calls are TRBV4-2 and TRBJ2-1, with D possibly being TRBD1 or TRBD2 (6 bases each). CDR1 and CDR2 (germline): LGHNA, YNFKEQ. This CDR3 region has 15 residues. V was clipped by 4 bases and J by 7 bases, with 17 bases between them. The CDR3 loop is CASSRDRRDENEQFF. The CDR3 coding sequence is TGTGCCAGCAGCCGAGACAGGAGGGACGAGAATGAGCAGTTCTTC.

The gene calls are TRBV6-5 and TRBJ1-1, with D perhaps matching TRBD1 (6 bases). With 4 bases removed from V and 5 bases from J, the gap between germline ends came to 14 bases. CDR3 size: 14 residues. The germline gives CDR1 MNHEY, CDR2 SVGAGI. The CDR3 sequence: CASSSRERGTEAFF. The CDR3 DNA follows: TGTGCCAGCAGTTCAAGGGAAAGGGGGACTGAAGCTTTCTTT.